This TCR beta chain was recorded in a study of identifying expanded T cells in peripheral blood. Sequenced by immunoSEQ multiplex PCR; TCRdb stores in-frame clones only, minus some. The table includes some 72,000 clones, around 90% detected once. Healthy donors had no documented immune events, such as infections, while sampled. The CDR3 consists of 15 residues. The V end was cut by 4 bases, the J end by 2 bases, with 15 bases between. Germline V gene lookup returns CDR1 SGHNT and CDR2 YYREEE (reference sequence). As to this clone: Its antigen remains unidentified.

Study conclusions and caveats: Clone count variance between approximately two-week samples rose with total template count.

The sample taken for sequencing was blood. The V and J genes are TRBV5-4 and TRBJ2-5; possibly TRBD1 for D (6 bases). The sequence was obtained from a person between 18 and 75 years old in good health. This CDR3 is CASSKETGEQETQYF. Here the CDR3 DNA reads TGTGCCAGCAGCAAAGAGACAGGCGAACAAGAGACCCAGTACTTC.